A selection of T cell receptor beta chains follows, all from one sample in a study of cytomegalovirus exposure and HLA in healthy donors. The table came from immunoSEQ multiplex PCR; TCRdb's copy has only in-frame clones and leaves some out. The table has 150,000 or so clones, around 79% seen once; the top ten hold about 8.3%. Material for sequencing was PBMCs. The receptors were gathered from a young man in good health and CMV-seropositive. CDR3s include the opening cysteine and the closing phenylalanine or tryptophan. Each record gives: J gene, D gene, V gene, clone size, CDR3 DNA, CDR3 protein. D genes are given only for firm matches. The size entry is marked missing in some rows and otherwise reads once, few, many or a size class.

J: TRBJ1-6
D: NA
V: TRBV6-5
size: NA
DNA: TGTGCCAGCAGTTACCAAGTAGGGGCTCATAATTCACCCCTCCACTTT
CDR3: CASSYQVGAHNSPLHF

J: TRBJ2-5
D: TRBD1
V: TRBV2
size: NA
DNA: TGTGCCAGCGGGGAAACAGGGGGCGCGGAGACCCAGTACTTC
CDR3: CASGETGGAETQYF

J: TRBJ2-7
D: NA
V: TRBV11-2
size: NA
DNA: TGTGCCAGCAGCTTATGGTCAGGGCGCGACGAGCAGTACTTC
CDR3: CASSLWSGRDEQYF

J: TRBJ1-1
D: NA
V: TRBV30
size: NA
DNA: TGTGCCTGGAGTGTACAGAAGAACACTGAAGCTTTCTTT
CDR3: CAWSVQKNTEAFF

J: TRBJ2-3
D: TRBD2
V: TRBV10-1
size: few
DNA: TGCGCCAGCAAACTAGCGGGAGGCCCAGGCACAGATACGCAGTATTTT
CDR3: CASKLAGGPGTDTQYF

J: TRBJ2-2
D: TRBD2
V: TRBV4-3
size: NA
DNA: TGCGCCAGCAGCCCCTCTGGGGTAGCGGGGGGTAACACCGGGGAGCTGTTTTTT
CDR3: CASSPSGVAGGNTGELFF

J: TRBJ2-7
D: TRBD1
V: TRBV27
size: few
DNA: TGTGCCAGCAGTCCTATAGGAAGGACAGGGCCCTACGAGCAGTACTTC
CDR3: CASSPIGRTGPYEQYF

J: TRBJ2-7
D: NA
V: TRBV29-1
size: once
DNA: TGCAGCGTTTCAAACTCCTACGAGCAGTACTTC
CDR3: CSVSNSYEQYF

J: TRBJ2-2
D: TRBD2
V: TRBV7-8
size: NA
DNA: TGTGCCAGCAGCAACCGACTAGCGGGAGCCAACACCGGGGAGCTGTTTTTT
CDR3: CASSNRLAGANTGELFF

J: TRBJ1-3
D: NA
V: TRBV9
size: NA
DNA: TGTGCCAGCAGCGTAGTGGCAGGGACTGGAAACACCATATATTTT
CDR3: CASSVVAGTGNTIYF

J: TRBJ2-7
D: NA
V: TRBV5-4
size: NA
DNA: TGTGCCAGCAGCGGAACAGGGTCGAGCTCCTACGAGCAGTACTTC
CDR3: CASSGTGSSSYEQYF

J: TRBJ2-5
D: NA
V: TRBV6-5
size: NA
DNA: TGTGCCAGCGCCCTAGACCGTGAGACCCAGTACTTC
CDR3: CASALDRETQYF

J: TRBJ2-1
D: TRBD2
V: TRBV6-5
size: NA
DNA: TGTGCCAGCGGCCTAGCGGGGGCCTACAATGAGCAGTTCTTC
CDR3: CASGLAGAYNEQFF

J: TRBJ1-2
D: TRBD1
V: TRBV7-2
size: NA
DNA: TGTGCCAGCAGCCCAGGGGGCTACTTGGGGGGCTACACCTTC
CDR3: CASSPGGYLGGYTF

J: TRBJ2-7
D: NA
V: TRBV27
size: NA
DNA: TGTGCCAGCAGTTTAGGGGTACAGGCCCCCTACGAGCAGTACTTC
CDR3: CASSLGVQAPYEQYF

J: TRBJ1-1
D: NA
V: TRBV2
size: NA
DNA: TGTGCCAGCAGAGAGGACACGATGAACACTGAAGCTTTCTTT
CDR3: CASREDTMNTEAFF

J: TRBJ2-7
D: TRBD2
V: TRBV25-1
size: NA
DNA: TGTGCCAGCAGCCGAACTAGCGGGAGTTCCTACGAGCAGTACTTC
CDR3: CASSRTSGSSYEQYF

J: TRBJ1-1
D: NA
V: TRBV18
size: NA
DNA: TGTGCCAGCTCACCGTCCCGGGACACTGAAGCTTTCTTT
CDR3: CASSPSRDTEAFF

J: TRBJ1-4
D: TRBD1
V: TRBV27
size: few
DNA: TGTGCCAGCAGTTTTCGGGACAGGGGGTTCCAACTGTTTTTT
CDR3: CASSFRDRGFQLFF

J: TRBJ2-1
D: NA
V: TRBV5-1
size: once
DNA: TGCGCCAGCAGCTCCGGACCACGGCGGGACCGGTACAATGAGCAGTTCTTC
CDR3: CASSSGPRRDRYNEQFF

J: TRBJ2-1
D: TRBD2
V: TRBV2
size: NA
DNA: TGTGCCAGCAGTGAAGGACTAGCGGCAAATGAGCAGTTCTTC
CDR3: CASSEGLAANEQFF

J: TRBJ2-6
D: NA
V: TRBV5-1
size: NA
DNA: TGCGCCAGCAGCGCGGGCAACTCTGGGGCCAACGTCCTGACTTTC
CDR3: CASSAGNSGANVLTF

J: TRBJ1-1
D: NA
V: TRBV10-3
size: once
DNA: TGTGCCATCAGTGAATCAGGGGCCGCGAACACTGAAGCTTTCTTT
CDR3: CAISESGAANTEAFF

J: TRBJ1-2
D: NA
V: TRBV27
size: NA
DNA: TGTGCCAGCAGTTTTAGGACAGCCTATGGCTACACCTTC
CDR3: CASSFRTAYGYTF

J: TRBJ1-1
D: TRBD1
V: TRBV30
size: NA
DNA: TGTGCCTGGAGTGCCACAGGACAGGCACCTTTCTTT
CDR3: CAWSATGQAPFF

J: TRBJ2-2
D: TRBD1
V: TRBV5-1
size: NA
DNA: TGCGCCAGCAGCTTGGGACAGGGAGCGAACACCGGGGAGCTGTTTTTT
CDR3: CASSLGQGANTGELFF

J: TRBJ2-7
D: NA
V: TRBV5-4
size: NA
DNA: TGTGCCAGCAGCATGGGCAGGGGCCTATACGAGCAGTACTTC
CDR3: CASSMGRGLYEQYF

J: TRBJ2-3
D: NA
V: TRBV5-1
size: NA
DNA: TGCGCCAGCAGCTTTAGACAGGCCAGCACAGATACGCAGTATTTT
CDR3: CASSFRQASTDTQYF

J: TRBJ2-7
D: TRBD2
V: TRBV27
size: NA
DNA: TGTGCCAGCAGTGGGGAGGGAAGCTCCTACGAGCAGTACTTC
CDR3: CASSGEGSSYEQYF

J: TRBJ1-1
D: NA
V: TRBV11-3
size: NA
DNA: TGTGCCAGCAGCTTAGTTTTAGGGACACGGAACACTGAAGCTTTCTTT
CDR3: CASSLVLGTRNTEAFF

J: TRBJ1-2
D: NA
V: TRBV4-2
size: NA
DNA: TGTGCCAGCAGCCCACAAACCGGGAACTATGGCTACACCTTC
CDR3: CASSPQTGNYGYTF

J: TRBJ1-2
D: NA
V: TRBV2
size: NA
DNA: TGTGCCAGCAGGGGAGCAGAGGATTATGGCTACACCTTC
CDR3: CASRGAEDYGYTF

J: TRBJ2-7
D: TRBD1
V: TRBV9
size: NA
DNA: TGTGCCAGCAGCCTCACGGACAGGGACGAGCAGTACTTC
CDR3: CASSLTDRDEQYF

J: TRBJ1-6
D: NA
V: TRBV4-2
size: NA
DNA: TGTGCCAGCAGCCAAGAAGGAGCGGCAGGGGTGAATTCACCCCTCCACTTT
CDR3: CASSQEGAAGVNSPLHF

J: TRBJ2-5
D: TRBD2
V: TRBV6-5
size: NA
DNA: TGTGCCAGCAGGGTACCGGGACTAGCGGGAGAGACCCAGTACTTC
CDR3: CASRVPGLAGETQYF

J: TRBJ2-2
D: NA
V: TRBV9
size: NA
DNA: TGTGCCAGCAGCACAACAGGAAACACCGGGGAGCTGTTTTTT
CDR3: CASSTTGNTGELFF

J: TRBJ2-5
D: TRBD2
V: TRBV15
size: NA
DNA: TGTGCCACCAGCCGGCTAGCGGGGGGCCTTTACCAAGAGACCCAGTACTTC
CDR3: CATSRLAGGLYQETQYF

J: TRBJ2-2
D: TRBD2
V: TRBV9
size: NA
DNA: TGTGCCAGCAGCGTAGGGAGCGGGGTCAAGGCCGGGGAGCTGTTTTTT
CDR3: CASSVGSGVKAGELFF

J: TRBJ2-7
D: TRBD1
V: TRBV5-5
size: NA
DNA: TGTGCCAGCAGCTTGCGTGGGACAGGGGGTTTCTACGAGCAGTACTTC
CDR3: CASSLRGTGGFYEQYF

J: TRBJ1-2
D: TRBD1
V: TRBV9
size: NA
DNA: TGTGCCAGCAGCCCCACAGGGGGCAACTATGGCTACACCTTC
CDR3: CASSPTGGNYGYTF

J: TRBJ2-5
D: TRBD1
V: TRBV7-7
size: once
DNA: TGTGCCAGCAGCTCACCCGGGACAGAAGAGACCCAGTACTTC
CDR3: CASSSPGTEETQYF

J: TRBJ2-3
D: TRBD2
V: TRBV7-3
size: NA
DNA: TGTGCCAGCAGCTTAATGGGTAGCGGGAACACAGATACGCAGTATTTT
CDR3: CASSLMGSGNTDTQYF

J: TRBJ1-1
D: TRBD1
V: TRBV9
size: few
DNA: TGTGCCAGCAGCGTAGGGACAGGGGGCCGGGGGGCGAACACTGAAGCTTTCTTT
CDR3: CASSVGTGGRGANTEAFF

J: TRBJ1-6
D: TRBD1
V: TRBV15
size: NA
DNA: TGTGCCACCAGCAGAGCCCCTGGACAGGGAAATTCACCCCTCCACTTT
CDR3: CATSRAPGQGNSPLHF

J: TRBJ2-3
D: TRBD1
V: TRBV5-5
size: NA
DNA: TGTGCCAGCAGCTTTGACAGGGGGATAGATACGCAGTATTTT
CDR3: CASSFDRGIDTQYF

J: TRBJ2-7
D: TRBD1
V: TRBV6-6
size: NA
DNA: TGTGCCAGCAGTACTGGACAGGGTTATTCCTACGAGCAGTACTTC
CDR3: CASSTGQGYSYEQYF

J: TRBJ2-7
D: TRBD1
V: TRBV28
size: once
DNA: TGTGCCAGCAGCCGAGGACAGGGGGGGGTCTACGAGCAGTACTTC
CDR3: CASSRGQGGVYEQYF

J: TRBJ2-7
D: NA
V: TRBV5-4
size: NA
DNA: TGTGCCAGCAGCTTGGGCCAGGGGCCCTCCTACGAGCAGTACTTC
CDR3: CASSLGQGPSYEQYF